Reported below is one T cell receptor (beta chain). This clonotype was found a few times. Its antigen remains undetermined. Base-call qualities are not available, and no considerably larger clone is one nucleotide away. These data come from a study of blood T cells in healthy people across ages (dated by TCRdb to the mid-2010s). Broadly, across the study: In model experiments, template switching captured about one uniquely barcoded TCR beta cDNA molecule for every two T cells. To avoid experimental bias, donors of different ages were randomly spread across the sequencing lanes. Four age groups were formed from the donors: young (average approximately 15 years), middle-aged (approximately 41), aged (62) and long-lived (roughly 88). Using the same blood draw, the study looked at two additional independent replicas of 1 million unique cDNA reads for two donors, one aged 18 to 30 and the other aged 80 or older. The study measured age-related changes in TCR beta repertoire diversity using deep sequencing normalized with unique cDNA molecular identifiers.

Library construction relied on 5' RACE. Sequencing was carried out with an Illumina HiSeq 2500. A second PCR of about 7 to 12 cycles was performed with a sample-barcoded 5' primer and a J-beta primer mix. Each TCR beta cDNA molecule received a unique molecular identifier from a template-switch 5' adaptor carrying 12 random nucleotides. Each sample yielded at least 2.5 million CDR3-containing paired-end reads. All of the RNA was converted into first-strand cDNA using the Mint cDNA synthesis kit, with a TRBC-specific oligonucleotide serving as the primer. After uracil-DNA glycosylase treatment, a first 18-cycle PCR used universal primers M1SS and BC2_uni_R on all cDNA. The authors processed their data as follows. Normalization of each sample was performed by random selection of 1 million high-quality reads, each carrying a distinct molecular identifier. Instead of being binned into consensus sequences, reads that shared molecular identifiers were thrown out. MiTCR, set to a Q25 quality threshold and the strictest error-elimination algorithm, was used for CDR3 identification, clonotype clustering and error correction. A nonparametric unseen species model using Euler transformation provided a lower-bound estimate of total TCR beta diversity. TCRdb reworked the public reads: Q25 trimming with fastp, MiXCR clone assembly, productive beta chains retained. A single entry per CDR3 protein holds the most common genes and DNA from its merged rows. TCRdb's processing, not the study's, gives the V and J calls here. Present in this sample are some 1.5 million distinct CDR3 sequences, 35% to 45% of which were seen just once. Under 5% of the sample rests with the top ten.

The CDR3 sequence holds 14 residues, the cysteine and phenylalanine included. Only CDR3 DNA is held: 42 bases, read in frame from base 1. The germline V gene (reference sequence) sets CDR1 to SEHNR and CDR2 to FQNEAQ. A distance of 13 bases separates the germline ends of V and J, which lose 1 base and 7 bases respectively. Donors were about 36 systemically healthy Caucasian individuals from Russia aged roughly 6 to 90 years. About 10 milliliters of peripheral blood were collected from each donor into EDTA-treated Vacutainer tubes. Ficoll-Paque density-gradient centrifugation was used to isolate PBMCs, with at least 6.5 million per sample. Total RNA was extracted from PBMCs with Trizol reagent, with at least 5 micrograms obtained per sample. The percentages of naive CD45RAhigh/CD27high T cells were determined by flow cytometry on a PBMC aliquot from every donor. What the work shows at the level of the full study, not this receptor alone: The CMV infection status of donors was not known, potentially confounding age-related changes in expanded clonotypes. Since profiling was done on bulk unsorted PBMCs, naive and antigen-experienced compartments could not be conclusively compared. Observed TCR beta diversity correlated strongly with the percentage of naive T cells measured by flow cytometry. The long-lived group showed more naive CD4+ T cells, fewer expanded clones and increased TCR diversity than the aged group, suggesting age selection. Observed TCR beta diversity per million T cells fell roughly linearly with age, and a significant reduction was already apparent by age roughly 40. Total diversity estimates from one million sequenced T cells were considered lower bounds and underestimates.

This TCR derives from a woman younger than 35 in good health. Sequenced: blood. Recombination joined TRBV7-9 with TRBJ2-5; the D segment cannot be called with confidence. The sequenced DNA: TGTGCCAGCAGCTTAGGACTCCAGTTAGGGACCCAGTACTTC. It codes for CASSLGLQLGTQYF.